This TCR beta chain was recorded in a study of T cells after yellow fever vaccination. The overall study: Fractions of limited cellularity were prepared by means of SMART-Seq v4 Ultra Low Input. Regarding the study as a whole: Compared with primary, the secondary response was weaker and peaked at day 5, not 15. Booster sampling recovered most clones from primary vaccination (96% CD4, roughly 90% CD8).

5'RACE template switching generated TCR cDNA, adding a universal primer site and UMIs. TCRdb used MiXCR to reprocess the 5' RACE reads, holding one entry per CDR3 protein. The sample includes around 400,000 distinct CDR3 sequences, under 14% of them seen just once. Comment on this clonotype: Its cognate antigen is unknown.

Germline values: CDR1 SGHTA, CDR2 FQGTGA. The CDR3 extends over 15 amino acids. J was trimmed by 4 bases and V by 7 bases; bases with no gene match: 13. Sequenced here: PBMCs, sampled on the day of the first yellow fever vaccination. V is TRBV7-3 and J is TRBJ2-7; 7 positions match TRBD1. The receptor was isolated from a man aged 18 to 29 who received the YFV17D yellow fever vaccine. The CDR3 DNA reads as TGTGCCAGCAAGTCACTCACAGGGGCTTCGTACGAGCAGTACTTC. Residues: CASKSLTGASYEQYF.